This TCR beta chain was captured in a study of memory CD4+ T cells and cytomegalovirus serostatus. The study's findings and limits: A US-trained random forest predicted CMV serostatus with median AUC roughly 0.91.

Method: immunoSEQ multiplex PCR; TCRdb's copy keeps in-frame clones and lacks some. Here the sample spans over 50,000 clones, around 78% being singletons. Regarding this clone: Antigen specificity is unknown.

Trimming removed 0 bases at V and 5 bases at J, with 15 bases between. Germline V gives CDR1 SGDLS, CDR2 YYNGEE. The CDR3 runs 16 residues. The sort gate was single viable CD3+CD4+CD8-CD45RO+ cells for memory CD4+ T cells. The source is an adult in good health and CMV-seronegative. The rearrangement joins TRBV9 to TRBJ2-1; D might be TRBD2 (5 bases). The sample taken for sequencing was memory CD4+ T cells from blood. The CDR3 region is CASSVDPRGRNNEQFF. Here the CDR3 DNA reads TGTGCCAGCAGCGTAGACCCACGTGGGAGAAACAATGAGCAGTTCTTC.